A single count supports the clone carrying this T cell receptor (beta chain). The sample is drawn from a study of T cell responses to AZD1222 COVID-19 vaccine. The J segment lost 7 bases and the V segment lost 5 bases, leaving 3 bases of the junction unmatched. The CDR3 totals 14 residues. The germline V gene has CDR1 MNHEY and CDR2 SVGEGT. Some clones are missing from TCRdb's copy, which holds only in-frame ones; the method was immunoSEQ multiplex PCR. The sample holds around 120,000 clones, around nine tenths seen once. V usage is TRBV6-2 or TRBV6-3 and J usage is TRBJ2-2; 11 bases match TRBD1. The sequencing used peripheral blood, collected on day 0 of AZD1222 vaccination. The sequence was collected from an adult in good health. In DNA form, the CDR3 reads TGTGCCAGCAGTGGACAGGGGGCGATCGGGGAGCTGTTTTTT. Its protein is CASSGQGAIGELFF.